Given below is one T cell receptor beta chain in context. Its antigen remains unknown. These data come from a study of OX40 agonist ivuxolimab in advanced cancers. Across the study: Given to patients was ivuxolimab, an agonistic anti-OX40 (CD134) antibody. Findings of the study overall: The antigen specificity of the peripheral T cells (those that were expanded) was not determined. There were, on average, more expanded clones in CD8+ T cells than in CD4+.

V shed 4 bases and J shed 3 bases, with 12 bases lying between them. This CDR3 region has 14 residues. Looked up from germline, CDR1 is SGHNT and CDR2 is YYREEE (reference sequence). Here immunoSEQ multiplex PCR was the method, and the copy in TCRdb shows in-frame clones only, minus some. This sample has about 77,000 clones, with around four fifths found just once. The sequence derives from an adult with an advanced solid tumor such as melanoma, head and neck, liver or kidney cancer. The sample was CD4+ or CD8+ T cells sorted from blood, taken in a trial of the OX40 agonist ivuxolimab. The chain joins TRBV5-4 to TRBJ2-3, with D perhaps TRBD1 or TRBD2 (5 bases each). CDR3 region: CASSPDWGTDTQYF. The CDR3 nucleotides read TGTGCCAGCAGCCCGGACTGGGGGACAGATACGCAGTATTTT.